A single sample gave rise to the 18 T cell receptor beta chains below, sequenced in a study of T cells in Graves' hyperthyroidism and ophthalmopathy. RNA transcripts yielded amplified TCR beta CDR3 regions. Primed by the HTBI set, a first-round RT-PCR was run on the TCR CDR3. TCRdb reanalysed the multiplex PCR reads using MiXCR and keeps one entry per CDR3 protein. The sample consists of more than 350,000 distinct CDR3 sequences, approximately 14% of them appearing once. The sequencing input was blood. The source is a woman aged 55-70 years with Graves' ophthalmopathy.

The chain has TRBV3-1 and TRBJ2-1; 14 bases match TRBD2. Germline V CDR1 and CDR2: LGHDT, YNNKEL (reference sequence). The CDR3 sequence is 15 residues long. Trimming took 4 bases from V and 7 from J; bases not matched to a gene: 3. The CDR3 protein is CASSPTSGRVNEQFF. The CDR3 DNA reads TGTGCCAGCAGCCCGACTAGCGGGAGGGTGAATGAGCAGTTCTTC.

The chain combines TRBV5-1 with TRBJ2-4, with D possibly TRBD2 on 6 matching bases. The CDR3 totals 15 residues. V lost 6 bases and J lost 0, with 13 bases in between. Germline assignment: CDR1 SGHRS and CDR2 YFSETQ. Here the CDR3 reads CASKEGQLAKNIQYF. The CDR3 DNA sequence: TGCGCCAGCAAGGAGGGGCAGCTAGCCAAAAACATTCAGTACTTC. Full variable domain (rest looked up from reference TRBV5-1 and TRBJ2-4): KAGVTQTPRYLIKTRGQQVTLSCSPISGHRSVSWYQQTPGQGLQFLFEYFSETQRNKGNFPGRFSGRQFSNSRSEMNVSTLELGDSALYLCASKEGQLAKNIQYFGAGTRLSVL.

The V call is TRBV5-1, the J call TRBJ1-2; TRBD1 agrees at 7 bases. CDR1 and CDR2 from the germline V gene are SGHRS and YFSETQ. The CDR3 is 16 residues long. The trim removed 5 bases at V and 1 base at J, leaving 11 bases unmatched. CDR3 loop: CASRLILGTVNYGYTF. In DNA, the CDR3 is TGCGCCAGCAGGCTCATCCTCGGGACAGTTAACTATGGCTACACCTTC.

The chain employs TRBV4-1 and TRBJ2-3; D is perhaps TRBD1 (6 bases). Trimming removed 5 bases at V and 4 bases at J, with 10 bases between. There are 13 residues in the CDR3. CDR1 and CDR2 (germline): MGHRA, YSYEKL. The CDR3 is CASSISGADTQYF. The CDR3 coding sequence is TGCGCCAGCAGCATTTCAGGGGCAGATACGCAGTATTTT.

This clonotype was seen many times. The CDR3 DNA sequence: TGCAGTGCTAGAGATAGTGGGGGTTCTTCCTACGAGCAGTACTTC. This gives the protein CSARDSGGSSYEQYF. The rearrangement uses TRBV20-1 and TRBJ2-7, with D perhaps given as TRBD1 or TRBD2 (5 bases each). Germline V gene sequence: CDR1 DFQATT, CDR2 SNEGSKA (reference sequence). The CDR3 totals 15 residues. Trimming removed 0 bases at V and 1 base at J, with 13 bases between.

This clonotype was seen a handful of times. The chain combines TRBV15 with TRBJ2-7; D possibly corresponds to TRBD2 (5 bases). Trimming took 7 bases from V and 4 from J, leaving 17 bases between them. CDR1 LNHNV and CDR2 YYDKDF come from the germline V gene (reference sequence). The CDR3 is 14 residues long. The CDR3 sequence is CATKVGEGRYEQYF. The DNA for the CDR3 is TGTGCCACCAAGGTTGGTGAGGGTCGGTACGAGCAGTACTTC.

In this sample, this clonotype turned up many times. This chain uses TRBV3-1 with TRBJ2-7; 8 nucleotides align to TRBD2. The CDR3 spans 14 residues. Trimming at V came to 5 bases and at J to 4 bases, leaving 7 bases not matched to a gene. Per the germline V gene, CDR1 is LGHDT and CDR2 is YNNKEL (reference sequence). The CDR3 DNA follows: TGTGCCAGCAGCAATCACGGGGGGGAGTACGAGCAGTACTTC. It encodes CASSNHGGEYEQYF.

The chain has TRBV7-3 and TRBJ2-3, with 10 bases matching TRBD2. Germline V gene sequence: CDR1 SGHTA, CDR2 FQGTGA. Trimming cost V 6 bases and J 3 bases; bases outside gene matches: 9. This CDR3 has 16 amino acids. The DNA for the CDR3 is TGTGCCAGCAGGTGCCCCCCGGGACTAGCGACAGATACGCAGTATTTT. Its protein is CASRCPPGLATDTQYF.

This clonotype was detected ten times or more. This chain links TRBV20-1 with TRBJ2-3, with unresolved D. With 2 bases removed from V and 6 bases from J, the gap between germline ends came to 21 bases. This CDR3 comprises 16 residues. Germline CDR1 and CDR2: DFQATT and SNEGSKA (reference sequence). CDR3 nucleotide sequence: TGCAGTGCTAGACCCCCCCGGGTTTCCCTGCGGGATACGCAGTATTTT. This sequence encodes CSARPPRVSLRDTQYF.

About this clonotype: A much larger clone differs by one base, so this may be a read error. This chain links TRBV5-1 with TRBJ1-1, with D possibly TRBD1 on 6 matching bases. This CDR3 has 14 residues. CDR1 and CDR2 from the germline V gene are SGHRS and YFSETQ. CDR3 in DNA: TGCACCAGCACCTGGTGGGGGCTCGGGACTGAAGCTTTCTTT. This gives the protein CTSTWWGLGTEAFF.

Turning to this clonotype: This may stem from a read error, because a much larger clone lies one nucleotide away. This chain uses TRBV7-2 with TRBJ1-1; D remains ambiguous. Germline V lookup: CDR1 SGHTA, CDR2 FQGNSA. The length of the CDR3 is 18 residues. Trimming stripped 0 bases from V and 0 bases from J, with 17 bases between. Written as DNA, the CDR3 is TGTGCCAGCAGCTTAGCGCTTTTAAATTCGGACCTGAACACTGAAGCTTTCTTT. Encoded protein: CASSLALLNSDLNTEAFF.

V is TRBV5-1 and J is TRBJ2-7; 9 bases fit TRBD1. This CDR3 has 15 amino acids. The germline V gene encodes CDR1 SGHRS and CDR2 YFSETQ. With V trimmed by 4 bases and J by 1 base, 6 bases remained unmatched. The CDR3 region is CASSRAGTGSYEQYF. The CDR3 bases are TGCGCCAGCAGCAGGGCCGGGACAGGGTCCTACGAGCAGTACTTC.

The chain combines TRBV6-1 with TRBJ2-3; no reliable D call. This CDR3 is 15 amino acids long. CDR1 and CDR2 (germline): MNHNS, SASEGT. V dropped 1 base and J dropped 0 bases, with 8 bases sitting between them. The CDR3 here is CASSEGPSSTDTQYF. CDR3 bases: TGTGCCAGCAGTGAAGGACCCTCAAGCACAGATACGCAGTATTTT.

This clonotype has ten or more counts. J is TRBJ1-1 and V is TRBV5-1, with 7 bases identical to TRBD1. Germline assignment: CDR1 SGHRS and CDR2 YFSETQ. The CDR3 runs 16 residues. The V segment lost 4 bases and the J segment 4 bases; nucleotides outside the gene matches: 13. DNA of the CDR3: TGCGCCAGCAGCCAAGACATTAGGGGGCGGGTCACTGAAGCTTTCTTT. Residues: CASSQDIRGRVTEAFF.

On this clonotype itself: Possible read error: a much larger clone is one base away. This chain uses TRBV10-3 with TRBJ2-3, with 8 bases identical to TRBD2. The CDR3 is made up of 14 amino acids. Germline CDR1 is ENHRY and CDR2 is SYGVKD. The CDR3 DNA reads TGTGCCGTCAGTGGCGGGAGGAGCGGGGATACGCAGTATTTT. Translating it yields CAVSGGRSGDTQYF.

The chain carries TRBV18 and TRBJ2-1, with 7 bases lining up with TRBD2. The CDR3 is 16 amino acids. Per the germline V gene, CDR1 is KGHSH and CDR2 is LQKENI. The trim removed 3 bases at V and 6 bases at J, leaving 11 bases unmatched. In nucleotides, the CDR3 is TGTGCCAGCTCACCCACCTTGGGAGCGGGACCCAATGAGCAGTTCTTC. It specifies CASSPTLGAGPNEQFF.

This clonotype was seen many times. The rearrangement links TRBV2 to TRBJ2-1; 11 nucleotides line up with TRBD2. Losses at the gene ends were 6 bases for V and 3 bases for J; bases not matched to a gene: 4. Looked up from germline, CDR1 is SNHLY and CDR2 is FYNNEI. This CDR3 comprises 15 residues. The CDR3 DNA reads TGTGCCAGCAGCCAAACTAGCGGGGGCTACAATGAGCAGTTCTTC. This encodes CASSQTSGGYNEQFF.

The V gene is TRBV5-1, the J gene TRBJ2-7, with 12 bases lining up with TRBD2. The CDR3 length is 15 residues. CDR1 is SGHRS, CDR2 YFSETQ, per germline. V dropped 2 bases and J dropped 7; count of bases not matched to a gene: 7. The CDR3, as DNA: TGCGCCAGCAGCTTAACTAGCGGGGGGACCGGGGAGCAGTACTTC. Its translation: CASSLTSGGTGEQYF.